The 21 T cell receptor beta chains below all came from one sample that was sequenced in a study of blood T cell repertoires in COVID-19. The protocol was immunoSEQ multiplex PCR, while the TCRdb copy is restricted to in-frame clones and leaves out a portion. The sample lists 95,000 to 110,000 clones, roughly 80% occurring once. The source material was peripheral blood. The receptors were gathered from a woman older than 75 with active or convalescent COVID-19.

The chain employs TRBV7-8 and TRBJ1-1; TRBD1 is a possible D gene (6 bases). V lost 5 bases, J lost 2 bases, and 12 bases lay in between. CDR1 SGHVS and CDR2 FQNEAQ come from the germline V gene. The length of the CDR3 is 14 residues. The CDR3 DNA reads TGTGCCAGCAGCGCAGGGGCCCAAAACACTGAAGCTTTCTTT. Translated: CASSAGAQNTEAFF.

This sequence joins TRBV19 and TRBJ1-2; 8 nucleotides align to TRBD1. This CDR3 is 14 amino acids long. Germline CDR1 LNHDA, CDR2 SQIVND (reference sequence). V lost 4 bases, J lost 3 bases, and 4 bases stayed unmatched. In DNA form, the CDR3 reads TGTGCCAGTAGTACGGACAGGGCGGACTATGGCTACACCTTC. It codes for CASSTDRADYGYTF.

The J gene is TRBJ2-7, the V gene TRBV21-1; no DNA check was done on the table's D call, TRBD2. TRBV21-1 is a pseudogene locus. The CDR3 covers 14 residues. CDR3 protein: CASSKEAAIYEQYF. The CDR3 DNA is TGTGCCAGCAGCAAAGAAGCGGCGATTTACGAGCAGTACTTC.

V usage is TRBV28 and J usage is TRBJ2-7; unclear D gene. The CDR3 sequence is 12 residues long. The V end was cut by 3 bases, the J end by 3 bases, with 6 bases between. CDR1 is MDHEN, CDR2 SYDVKM, per germline. This chain's CDR3 is CASSLASYEQYF. CDR3 nucleotide sequence: TGTGCCAGCAGTTTGGCCAGCTACGAGCAGTACTTC.

V gene TRBV2 combines with J gene TRBJ2-1; possible D gene TRBD1, 6 bases. Germline V gene data show CDR1 as SNHLY and CDR2 as FYNNEI. This CDR3 has 16 residues. V was pared by 1 base and J by 2 bases, with 12 bases between. CDR3 sequence (DNA): TGTGCCAGCAGTGAAGGGGGGACAAAGCCCTACAATGAGCAGTTCTTC. Protein product: CASSEGGTKPYNEQFF.

The V call is TRBV11-2, the J call TRBJ2-5, with 7 bases fitting TRBD1. V dropped 4 bases and J dropped 3; count of bases not matched to a gene: 5. The CDR3 extends over 14 amino acids. The germline CDR1 and CDR2 sequences are SGHAT and FQNNGV. CDR3 bases: TGTGCCAGCAGCTCAGTGGGACAGAAAGAGACCCAGTACTTC. This gives the protein CASSSVGQKETQYF.

This chain connects TRBV18 to TRBJ1-5, with D tentatively TRBD1 (6 bases). There are 17 residues in the CDR3. V lost 3 bases and J lost 6, with 21 bases in between. Germline values: CDR1 KGHSH, CDR2 LQKENI. In DNA form, the CDR3 reads TGTGCCAGCTCACCTCCATTTGGACAGATAATTTGTCAGCCCCAGCATTTT. Translation gives CASSPPFGQIICQPQHF. The full variable domain, its missing parts supplied by reference TRBV18 and TRBJ1-5, is NAGVMQNPRHLVRRRGQEARLRCSPMKGHSHVYWYRQLPEEGLKFMVYLQKENIIDESGMPKERFSAEFPKEGPSILRIQQVVRGDSAAYFCASSPPFGQIICQPQHFGDGTRLSIL.

This chain joins TRBV28 and TRBJ1-1, with no clear D. From germline, CDR1 is MDHEN and CDR2 SYDVKM. This CDR3 comprises 11 residues. V shed 4 bases and J shed 10 bases, with 10 bases lying between them. CDR3 amino acids: CASSSPPGAFF. The CDR3 bases are TGTGCCAGCAGTTCCCCCCCGGGAGCTTTCTTT. The whole variable domain, remainder taken from reference TRBV28 and TRBJ1-1, is DVKVTQSSRYLVKRTGEKVFLECVQDMDHENMFWYRQDPGLGLRLIYFSYDVKMKEKGDIPEGYSVSREKKERFSLILESASTNQTSMYLCASSSPPGAFFGQGTRLTVV.

V usage is TRBV18 and J usage is TRBJ1-4; D is ambiguous. V was trimmed by 3 bases and J by 0 bases, leaving 11 bases between them. Germline CDR1 reads KGHSH; CDR2 reads LQKENI. There are 16 residues in the CDR3. The CDR3 region is CASSPSRGPTNEKLFF. The CDR3 DNA is TGTGCCAGCTCACCGAGTCGAGGGCCAACTAATGAAAAACTGTTTTTT.

The CDR3 nucleotides read TGTGCCAGCAGCCCAGGGGCAGGGGTCCCCTTGGAGACCCAGTACTTC. The encoded protein is CASSPGAGVPLETQYF. V usage is TRBV11-2 and J usage is TRBJ2-5; TRBD1 is a possible D gene (6 bases). The germline CDR1 and CDR2 sequences are SGHAT and FQNNGV. The CDR3 spans 16 residues. V lost 5 bases and J 5 bases, leaving 21 bases between the germline ends.

This chain connects TRBV30 to TRBJ1-1; D perhaps matches TRBD1 (6 bases). Per germline, CDR1 GTSNPN and CDR2 SVGIG (reference sequence). The CDR3 loop spans 12 amino acids. V shed 7 bases and J shed 1 base, with 10 bases lying between them. The CDR3 DNA follows: TGTGCCTCAGGGGCCCCGAACACTGAAGCTTTCTTT. Translated: CASGAPNTEAFF.

This chain joins TRBV28 and TRBJ1-2; maybe TRBD1 (5 bases). Looked up from germline, CDR1 is MDHEN and CDR2 is SYDVKM. The V end lost 6 bases, the J end lost 4 bases, and 15 bases lay between the germline ends. The CDR3 has 14 residues. This CDR3 is CASRLGRGSYGYTF. The CDR3 nucleotides are TGTGCCAGCAGATTAGGGAGGGGCTCCTATGGCTACACCTTC.

V gene TRBV5-4 combines with J gene TRBJ2-3, with 8 bases fitting TRBD2. The CDR3 contains 14 residues. V gave up 4 bases and J gave up 3 bases; unmatched junction bases: 4. CDR1 is SGHNT and CDR2 is YYREEE in the germline V gene (reference sequence). CDR3 sequence: CASSTGGATDTQYF. CDR3 nucleotide sequence: TGTGCCAGCAGCACCGGGGGGGCAACAGATACGCAGTATTTT.

This chain links TRBV29-1 with TRBJ2-3, with 8 bases identical to TRBD2. Germline V gene lookup returns CDR1 SQVTM and CDR2 ANQGSEA. The CDR3 extends over 13 amino acids. The ends lost 7 bases at V and 6 bases at J; junction bases unmatched: 9. The CDR3 region has the DNA TGCAGCGGTGTACGGGGGGGAGGCGATACGCAGTATTTT. Protein sequence: CSGVRGGGDTQYF.

A single count supports this clone. The chain couples TRBV6-6 to TRBJ1-2, with a possible D match to TRBD1 (6 bases). CDR3 length: 14 amino acids. CDR1 MNHNY and CDR2 SVGAGI come from the germline V gene (reference sequence). V lost 5 bases and J lost 4, with 14 bases in between. CDR3 coding DNA: TGTGCCAGCAGTCCACAGGGAGTGGGCTATGGCTACACCTTC. Encoded protein: CASSPQGVGYGYTF.

V is TRBV12-3 or TRBV12-4 and J is TRBJ1-5; D possibly corresponds to TRBD1 (5 bases). Trimming removed 3 bases at V and 5 bases at J, with 8 bases between. CDR3 length: 13 amino acids. The CDR3 is CASSLKGDQPQHF. The CDR3 coding sequence is TGTGCCAGCAGTTTGAAAGGGGATCAGCCCCAGCATTTT.

This clone was picked up one time. This rearrangement joins TRBV4-1 to TRBJ1-1; TRBD1 is a possible D gene (5 bases). V was trimmed by 5 bases and J by 1 base, leaving 14 bases between them. The germline V gene encodes CDR1 MGHRA and CDR2 YSYEKL. The CDR3 has 15 amino acids. The CDR3, as DNA: TGCGCCAGCAGCAAGTGGGTAGGGGCGAACACTGAAGCTTTCTTT. This translates into CASSKWVGANTEAFF.

This clone occurred once. V gene TRBV19 combines with J gene TRBJ1-1; possibly TRBD1 for D (6 bases). V lost 11 bases, J lost 0 bases, and 13 bases lay in between. The germline V gene has CDR1 LNHDA and CDR2 SQIVND (reference sequence). The CDR3 contains 13 residues. This chain's CDR3 is CAGGHSMNTEAFF. The CDR3 coding sequence is TGTGCCGGGGGACACTCAATGAACACTGAAGCTTTCTTT. Drawing the rest from reference TRBV19 and TRBJ1-1, the complete variable domain is DGGITQSPKYLFRKEGQNVTLSCEQNLNHDAMYWYRQDPGQGLRLIYYSQIVNDFQKGDIAEGYSVSREKKESFPLTVTSAQKNPTAFYLCAGGHSMNTEAFFGQGTRLTVV.

The chain couples TRBV27 to TRBJ1-4; D might be TRBD1 (6 bases). The CDR3 extends over 15 amino acids. In germline, CDR1 is MNHEY, CDR2 SMNVEV (reference sequence). The V gene lost 6 bases and the J gene lost 4 bases, with 15 bases spanning the gap. The CDR3 region is CASRSGTLGNEKLFF. DNA of the CDR3: TGTGCCAGCAGGTCCGGGACATTGGGTAATGAAAAACTGTTTTTT.

The J gene is TRBJ1-1, the V gene TRBV6-6; a possible D gene is TRBD1 (6 bases). Looked up from germline, CDR1 is MNHNY and CDR2 is SVGAGI (reference sequence). Deletions cut 7 bases from V and 5 bases from J, with 11 bases between. CDR3 length equals 12 residues. CDR3 sequence reads: CASNGGLTEAFF. CDR3 in DNA: TGTGCCAGCAACGGGGGGCTAACTGAAGCTTTCTTT.

This sequence joins TRBV27 and TRBJ1-2; 11 bases map to TRBD1. Trimming removed 5 bases from V and 2 bases from J; junction bases left unmatched: 7. The germline V gene has CDR1 MNHEY and CDR2 SMNVEV (reference sequence). This CDR3 comprises 16 residues. In DNA form, the CDR3 reads TGTGCCAGCAGTCTTGGACAGGGGGCGAGAAACTATGGCTACACCTTC. Its protein product is CASSLGQGARNYGYTF.